This record looks at one TCR beta chain sequence and its context. This clonotype appeared a few times. The antigen it binds to is not known. The sample holds no much larger clone one base away, and base qualities are not on file. The method behind the library was RT-PCR. The listed sequencing device is Illumina HiSeq 2500. TCRdb applied fastp at Q25 and MiXCR to the public reads, then kept only in-frame beta chains. Rows merge per CDR3 protein into single entries with the most common DNA and genes. Across this sample there are about 570,000 distinct CDR3 sequences, with about 12% seen only once. Of the sample, approximately 10% falls within the top ten clones. This sample is part of a study of response to subunit inactivated influenza vaccine (dated by TCRdb to the late 2010s). Looking at the study overall: To follow how T cells responded to a trivalent subunit inactivated influenza vaccine, the researchers relied on deep quantitative profiling of the T cell receptor repertoire. The research as a whole found: The authors proposed that each seasonal influenza vaccination may bring in only a limited number of new T cells.

For this chain, trimming is 5 bases at the V end and 0 bases at the J end, and the number of junction bases without a gene match is 5. The CDR1 and CDR2 encoded by the germline V gene (reference sequence) are DFQATT and SNEGSKA. Spanning cysteine to phenylalanine, the CDR3 consists of 14 amino acids. Left in the record is the CDR3 DNA by itself, 42 bases read in frame from the first base. Specimen: PBMCs from blood, collected on the day of vaccination. This sequence uses TRBV20-1 and TRBJ2-3, with 7 central nucleotides matching TRBD2. This TCR derives from a man over 45 who received an inactivated influenza vaccine. Donor details come from another sample of the same person, matched by shared clones. The CDR3 reads as follows: CSALGLSSTDTQYF. The DNA reads TGCAGTGCTCTGGGACTATCCAGCACAGATACGCAGTATTTT.